This TCR beta chain stems from a study of identical twins. Study conclusions and caveats: Twins shared beta out-of-frame sequences in excess, but this excess was weaker. Models predicted too little out-of-frame TCR alpha sharing in monozygotic twins.

The cDNA had a unique molecular identifier and a template-switch universal primer site. TCRdb re-called the 5' RACE reads through MiXCR, storing one row per CDR3 protein. The table records under 350,000 distinct CDR3 sequences, 9.5% of them present only once. In this sample, this clonotype turned up many times. No antigen is known for it. Separately, the same data were catalogued under a study of yellow fever vaccine responses in identical twins.

The material sequenced was CD8+ T cells sorted from blood. This TCR was recovered from a woman aged 18-29 years in good health.

The CDR3 is CSVESGAGSTDTQYF. The DNA of the CDR3 is TGCAGCGTTGAGAGCGGCGCGGGATCCACAGATACGCAGTATTTT. V usage is TRBV29-1 and J usage is TRBJ2-3; a possible D gene is TRBD2 (6 bases). V was cut by 3 bases and J by 2 bases, with 15 bases left in between. This CDR3 is 15 amino acids long. Germline V gene lookup returns CDR1 SQVTM and CDR2 ANQGSEA.